This T cell receptor beta chain was found in a study of blood T cell repertoires in COVID-19. Sequenced by immunoSEQ multiplex PCR; TCRdb stores in-frame clones only, minus some. The sample holds tens of thousands of clones, roughly four fifths seen once. The CDR3 covers 15 residues. Germline V gene lookup returns CDR1 PRHDT and CDR2 FYEKMQ (reference sequence). V was clipped by 4 bases and J by 3 bases, with 15 bases between them. The sample was peripheral blood. The gene calls are TRBV13 and TRBJ1-1, with no clear D. This receptor was identified in a woman aged 55-69 years with acute or convalescent COVID-19. Written as DNA, the CDR3 is TGTGCCAGCAGCTCCCCTAGCAGAGGGCACACTGAAGCTTTCTTT. Encoded protein: CASSSPSRGHTEAFF.